One and the same sample provided the 2 T cell receptor beta chains below, sequenced in a study of T-cell memory formation after mild COVID-19. MiXCR was run by TCRdb on the 5' RACE reads, yielding one entry per CDR3 protein. The sample lists under 450,000 distinct CDR3 sequences, 20% to 30% occurring once. The sample consisted of PBMCs or a T cell subset sorted from them (not recorded which). Receptors were obtained from an adult woman who had mild COVID-19 (a few samples of this study predate the infection). Cell type and time point are not known.

The J gene is TRBJ2-3, the V gene TRBV5-4, with D unclear. Germline loops: CDR1 SGHNT, CDR2 YYREEE (reference sequence). The V gene lost 2 bases and the J gene lost 6 bases, with 19 bases spanning the gap. This CDR3 spans 16 amino acids. The CDR3 DNA reads TGTGCCAGCAGCTTCGTCCGGGCCCAAGGACGGGATACGCAGTATTTT. This translates into CASSFVRAQGRDTQYF.

The V call is TRBV7-8, the J call TRBJ2-5; 15 positions agree with TRBD2. V dropped 5 bases and J dropped 5; count of bases not matched to a gene: 9. CDR1 is SGHVS and CDR2 is FQNEAQ in the germline V gene. This CDR3 is 17 amino acids long. The CDR3 protein is CASSPGLAGGRAETQYF. CDR3 in DNA: TGTGCCAGCAGCCCTGGACTAGCGGGGGGGAGGGCTGAGACCCAGTACTTC. Looking up the rest from reference TRBV7-8 and TRBJ2-5 gives the full variable domain: GAGVSQSPRYKVAKRGQDVALRCDPISGHVSLFWYQQALGQGPEFLTYFQNEAQLDKSGLPSDRFFAERPEGSVSTLKIQRTQQEDSAVYLCASSPGLAGGRAETQYFGPGTRLLVL.